This TCR beta chain was captured by sequencing in a study of blood T cell repertoires in COVID-19. The CDR3 loop spans 13 amino acids. V was shortened by 2 bases and J by 9 bases, with 12 bases between the two germline ends. Germline CDR1 is MNHEY and CDR2 is SVGAGI. Measured with immunoSEQ multiplex PCR; TCRdb has only the in-frame clones, and not every one. The sample includes 200,000 to 300,000 clones, around 86% of them seen just once. Sequencing used peripheral blood. J is TRBJ2-3 and V is TRBV6-5, with D perhaps TRBD2 (5 bases). The TCR was taken from a woman aged 55-69 years with active or convalescent COVID-19. CDR3 protein: CASSYVPRGTQYF. CDR3 coding DNA: TGTGCCAGCAGTTACGTTCCGAGAGGGACGCAGTATTTT.